Listed below are T cell receptor beta chains from one sample, sequenced in a study of yellow fever vaccine responses in identical twins. TCRdb used MiXCR to reprocess the RT-PCR reads, holding one entry per CDR3 protein. The table has around 2,500 distinct CDR3 sequences, about 80% seen once. The sample was T cells from blood (PBMCs), unsorted or a sorted subset (not recorded which), taken before or after yellow fever vaccination (not recorded which). The receptors stem from a female donor who received the yellow fever vaccine. The CDR3 runs from the conserved cysteine through the conserved F or W. The order of the fields is clone size, D gene, V gene, J gene, CDR3 protein, CDR3 DNA. A D gene is named only where the DNA matches it firmly. Expanded clones get a size class; other rows say once, few or many, or leave the size out.

size: once; D: .; V: TRBV29-1; J: TRBJ2-7; CDR3: CSANKGGEQYF; DNA: TGCAGCGCAAACAAGGGGGGCGAGCAGTACTTC
size: once; D: TRBD1; V: TRBV4-1; J: TRBJ1-3; CDR3: CASSQTGAGNTIYF; DNA: TGCGCCAGCAGCCAGACAGGGGCTGGAAACACCATATATTTT
size: .; D: TRBD2; V: TRBV7-3; J: TRBJ2-1; CDR3: CASSSGTSGNNEQFF; DNA: TGTGCCAGCAGCTCCGGGACTAGCGGTAACAATGAGCAGTTCTTC
size: .; D: .; V: TRBV5-1; J: TRBJ2-2; CDR3: CASRITRQNTGELFF; DNA: TGCGCCAGCAGGATTACACGACAGAACACCGGGGAGCTGTTTTTT
size: .; D: .; V: TRBV11-1; J: TRBJ2-7; CDR3: CASSPGLPGAYEQYF; DNA: TGTGCCAGCAGCCCGGGACTTCCAGGGGCCTACGAGCAGTACTTC
size: .; D: .; V: TRBV11-2; J: TRBJ1-1; CDR3: CASSLALLFLTDRNTEAFF; DNA: TGTGCCAGCAGCTTAGCTCTTTTGTTTCTTACAGACAGGAACACTGAAGCTTTCTTT
size: .; D: .; V: TRBV11-2; J: TRBJ2-7; CDR3: CAGSAVGYEQYF; DNA: TGTGCCGGCAGCGCCGTCGGGTACGAGCAGTACTTC
size: .; D: TRBD1; V: TRBV4-2; J: TRBJ1-2; CDR3: CASVSGGDYGYTF; DNA: TGTGCCAGCGTTTCAGGGGGGGACTATGGCTACACCTTC
size: few; D: TRBD2; V: TRBV10-3; J: TRBJ2-5; CDR3: CAISDALAGRQETQYF; DNA: TGTGCCATCAGTGACGCACTAGCGGGTCGCCAAGAGACCCAGTACTTC
size: .; D: TRBD1; V: TRBV10-1; J: TRBJ1-1; CDR3: CASSPGQTNTEAFF; DNA: TGCGCCAGCAGTCCGGGACAGACGAACACTGAAGCTTTCTTT
size: .; D: .; V: TRBV23-1; J: TRBJ2-5; CDR3: CASSQSHRTPKETQYF; DNA: TGCGCCAGCAGTCAATCTCACCGTACACCTAAAGAGACCCAGTACTTC
size: .; D: .; V: TRBV4-1; J: TRBJ2-1; CDR3: CASSQYGSGPNEQFF; DNA: TGCGCCAGCAGCCAATACGGGAGTGGCCCCAATGAGCAGTTCTTC
size: .; D: TRBD2; V: TRBV4-2; J: TRBJ2-1; CDR3: CASSHETSGGYNEQFF; DNA: TGTGCCAGCAGCCATGAGACTAGCGGGGGGTACAATGAGCAGTTCTTC
size: few; D: .; V: TRBV4-1; J: TRBJ2-3; CDR3: CASSQDGSTDTQYF; DNA: TGCGCCAGCAGCCAAGATGGCAGCACAGATACGCAGTATTTT
size: .; D: TRBD1; V: TRBV28; J: TRBJ1-1; CDR3: CASSFAGTAGEAFF; DNA: TGTGCCAGCAGTTTCGCAGGGACAGCCGGTGAAGCTTTCTTT
size: .; D: .; V: TRBV7-8; J: TRBJ2-7; CDR3: CASSFWDMALDEQYF; DNA: TGTGCCAGCAGCTTTTGGGACATGGCCTTGGACGAGCAGTACTTC
size: .; D: TRBD2; V: TRBV3-1; J: TRBJ2-1; CDR3: CASSALVAGGYHEQFF; DNA: TGTGCCAGCAGCGCTCTCGTTGCGGGAGGCTATCATGAGCAGTTCTTC
size: few; D: .; V: TRBV4-1; J: TRBJ1-1; CDR3: CASSQDRVRTEAFF; DNA: TGCGCCAGCAGCCAAGACAGGGTCCGGACTGAAGCTTTCTTT
size: .; D: TRBD2; V: TRBV7-9; J: TRBJ2-7; CDR3: CASSTPTSGRTSYEQYF; DNA: TGTGCCAGCAGCACTCCGACTAGCGGGAGGACTTCCTACGAGCAGTACTTC
size: .; D: TRBD1; V: TRBV15; J: TRBJ1-2; CDR3: CATSRPTQGRLYGYTF; DNA: TGTGCCACCAGCAGACCGACACAGGGGCGCCTCTATGGCTACACCTTC
size: once; D: .; V: TRBV20-1; J: TRBJ2-3; CDR3: CSARGAPTDTQYF; DNA: TGCAGTGCTAGGGGGGCGCCAACAGATACGCAGTATTTT
size: .; D: .; V: TRBV11-3; J: TRBJ2-3; CDR3: CASSLYTDTQYF; DNA: TGTGCCAGCAGCTTATACACAGATACGCAGTATTTT
size: .; D: TRBD2; V: TRBV6-5; J: TRBJ2-1; CDR3: CASSYSSTSGYNEQFF; DNA: TGTGCCAGCAGTTACTCGTCGACTAGCGGCTACAATGAGCAGTTCTTC
size: .; D: TRBD1; V: TRBV18; J: TRBJ2-1; CDR3: CASSLTGTGDNEQFF; DNA: TGTGCCAGCTCACTGACCGGGACAGGGGACAATGAGCAGTTCTTC
size: .; D: TRBD1; V: TRBV11-1; J: TRBJ2-5; CDR3: CASSPSRDRETQYF; DNA: TGTGCCAGCAGCCCGTCCCGGGACAGGGAGACCCAGTACTTC
size: .; D: TRBD2; V: TRBV4-2; J: TRBJ2-7; CDR3: CASSQEVGAASGSYEQYF; DNA: TGTGCCAGCAGCCAAGAGGTTGGTGCGGCTAGCGGCTCCTACGAGCAGTACTTC